Listed below are T cell receptor beta chains from one sample, sequenced in a study of T cells in Graves' hyperthyroidism and ophthalmopathy. TCRdb reprocessed the multiplex PCR reads via MiXCR and lists one record per CDR3 protein. The sample consists of more than 600,000 distinct CDR3 sequences, roughly 15% of them appearing once. Sequencing input: blood. The receptors originated from a man aged 18 to 35 with Graves' hyperthyroidism. CDR3s include the opening cysteine and the closing phenylalanine or tryptophan. D genes are given only for firm matches. Not all rows give a size; the values are once, few, many and, for expanded clones, a class.

d_gene	abundance	v_gene	j_gene	CDR3aa	CDR3nt
TRBD1	many	TRBV29-1	TRBJ2-3	CSVVATGPTDTQYF	TGCAGCGTCGTGGCGACAGGGCCCACAGATACGCAGTATTTT
NA	many	TRBV7-9	TRBJ1-2	CASSHDSAGYTF	TGTGCCAGCAGCCATGACAGCGCGGGCTACACCTTC
NA	NA	TRBV4-1	TRBJ2-3	CASSQDKRATDTQYF	TGCGCCAGCAGCCAAGATAAGCGGGCCACAGATACGCAGTATTTT
TRBD2	many	TRBV24-1	TRBJ2-1	CATSETSGNGNEQFF	TGTGCCACCAGTGAAACTAGCGGGAATGGTAATGAGCAGTTCTTC
NA	few	TRBV5-4	TRBJ2-1	CASSLEGVHEQFF	TGTGCCAGCAGCTTGGAGGGGGTCCATGAGCAGTTCTTC
TRBD2	NA	TRBV27	TRBJ2-7	CASSFPTSGTYEQYF	TGTGCCAGCAGTTTCCCGACTAGCGGGACCTACGAGCAGTACTTC
TRBD1	few	TRBV12-3/TRBV12-4	TRBJ2-2	CASSLGQGFGGELFF	TGTGCCAGCAGCCTGGGACAGGGGTTCGGCGGGGAGCTGTTTTTT
NA	few	TRBV20-1	TRBJ2-7	CSARGTYSYEQYF	TGCAGTGCTAGAGGGACATACTCCTACGAGCAGTACTTC
TRBD2	NA	TRBV13	TRBJ2-1	CASSQTSGSSYNEQFF	TGTGCCAGCAGCCAGACTAGCGGTAGCTCCTACAATGAGCAGTTCTTC
NA	many	TRBV6-2/TRBV6-3	TRBJ2-2	CASSPSSDSNTGELFF	TGTGCCAGCAGTCCATCTAGCGATTCGAACACCGGGGAGCTGTTTTTT
NA	few	TRBV3-1	TRBJ1-1	CASSQDHRALAAFF	TGTGCCAGCAGCCAAGATCACAGAGCTCTAGCAGCTTTCTTT
NA	NA	TRBV20-1	TRBJ2-4	CSARVGVRDLAKNIQYF	TGCAGTGCTAGAGTCGGAGTTCGGGATCTAGCCAAAAACATTCAGTACTTC
NA	few	TRBV5-6	TRBJ2-7	CASEGDSSYEQYF	TGTGCCAGCGAGGGAGATAGCTCCTACGAGCAGTACTTC
NA	few	TRBV4-3	TRBJ1-4	CASSQVRGVGEKLFF	TGCGCCAGCAGCCAAGTTCGGGGTGTGGGTGAAAAACTGTTTTTT
NA	few	TRBV6-2/TRBV6-3	TRBJ1-4	CASRPRDAQKLFF	TGTGCCAGCAGACCCCGGGACGCCCAAAAACTGTTTTTT
TRBD1	many	TRBV15	TRBJ1-1	CATSRGTGMNTEAFF	TGTGCCACCAGCAGAGGGACAGGTATGAACACTGAAGCTTTCTTT
NA	NA	TRBV30	TRBJ1-1	CAWGSGPYTEAFF	TGTGCCTGGGGTTCGGGTCCTTACACTGAAGCTTTCTTT
TRBD2	many	TRBV6-1	TRBJ2-2	CASYGLAEAGELFF	TGTGCCAGCTACGGACTAGCGGAAGCCGGGGAGCTGTTTTTT
TRBD2	many	TRBV7-2	TRBJ2-5	CASSKGLAEETQYF	TGTGCCAGCAGCAAGGGACTAGCGGAAGAGACCCAGTACTTC
NA	many	TRBV2	TRBJ2-1	CASRVLSYNEQFF	TGTGCCAGCAGGGTCCTCTCCTACAATGAGCAGTTCTTC
TRBD1	many	TRBV3-1	TRBJ1-4	CASSQDRTGEEKLFF	TGTGCCAGCAGCCAAGATCGCACAGGGGAAGAAAAACTGTTTTTT
NA	many	TRBV2	TRBJ1-1	CASSELLPLGASTEAFF	TGTGCCAGCAGTGAACTTTTGCCATTGGGGGCGAGCACTGAAGCTTTCTTT
NA	many	TRBV6-1	TRBJ1-5	CASRVNSNQPQHF	TGTGCCAGCAGAGTTAATAGCAATCAGCCCCAGCATTTT
NA	NA	TRBV12-3/TRBV12-4	TRBJ1-5	CASSLGATDQPQHF	TGTGCCAGCAGTTTAGGGGCCACCGATCAGCCCCAGCATTTT
TRBD1	NA	TRBV27	TRBJ2-2	CASSSGQASPPNTGELFF	TGTGCCAGCAGTTCGGGACAGGCGTCCCCACCGAACACCGGGGAGCTGTTTTTT
NA	many	TRBV18	TRBJ1-1	CASSPPESNTEAFF	TGTGCCAGCTCACCGCCAGAAAGCAACACTGAAGCTTTCTTT
NA	NA	TRBV10-3	TRBJ2-7	CAISELETYEQYF	TGTGCCATCAGTGAACTAGAAACCTACGAGCAGTACTTC
NA	NA	TRBV10-2	TRBJ2-7	CASSDLLAGDYEQYF	TGCGCCAGCAGTGACCTTCTGGCAGGGGATTACGAGCAGTACTTC